This T cell receptor (beta chain) was captured by sequencing in a study of cytomegalovirus exposure and HLA in healthy donors. Study-wide results and limits: Later on, a genetic analysis was performed. It linked a missense variant in DCLRE1C with V- and J-gene trimming of TCR beta. In all likelihood, a cluster of highly shared sequence variants was a sequencing artifact. Per a prior analysis, the majority of TCR beta V segments were productive roughly 87% or roughly 30% of the time.

Remarks on this clone: Its antigen is unidentified.

The PCR was carried out with 60 Vbeta primers and 13 Jbeta primers. The repertoire was sequenced with immunoSEQ multiplex PCR; TCRdb's copy has only in-frame clones and lacks some. The sample includes over 150,000 clones, around four fifths seen only once; the top ten take less than 15%. V was pared by 5 bases and J by 1 base, with 8 bases of the junction left unmatched. CDR3 size: 16 residues. Germline V gene lookup returns CDR1 SGHAT and CDR2 FQNNGV. At the time of sampling, donors were nominally healthy, though unrecorded immune exposures were likely. This chain joins TRBV11-2 and TRBJ1-1, with TRBD1 matching over 9 bases. The specimen sequenced was PBMCs. The clonotype comes from a woman aged 45-65 years in good health and CMV-seropositive. This chain's CDR3 is CASSHPGTGTNTEAFF. The CDR3 region has the DNA TGTGCCAGCAGCCACCCCGGGACAGGGACGAACACTGAAGCTTTCTTT.